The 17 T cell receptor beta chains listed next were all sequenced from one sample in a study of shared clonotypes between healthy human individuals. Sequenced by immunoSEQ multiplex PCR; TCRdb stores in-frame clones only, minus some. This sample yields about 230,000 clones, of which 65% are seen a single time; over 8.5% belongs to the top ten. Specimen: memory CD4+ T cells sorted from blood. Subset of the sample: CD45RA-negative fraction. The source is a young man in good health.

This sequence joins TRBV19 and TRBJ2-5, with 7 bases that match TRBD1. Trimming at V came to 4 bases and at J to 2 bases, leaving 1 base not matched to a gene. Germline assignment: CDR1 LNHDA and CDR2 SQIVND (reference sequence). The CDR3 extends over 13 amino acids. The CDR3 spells CASSRTGQETQYF. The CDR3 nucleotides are TGTGCCAGTAGTAGGACAGGACAAGAGACCCAGTACTTC. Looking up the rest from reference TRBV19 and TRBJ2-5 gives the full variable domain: DGGITQSPKYLFRKEGQNVTLSCEQNLNHDAMYWYRQDPGQGLRLIYYSQIVNDFQKGDIAEGYSVSREKKESFPLTVTSAQKNPTAFYLCASSRTGQETQYFGPGTRLLVL.

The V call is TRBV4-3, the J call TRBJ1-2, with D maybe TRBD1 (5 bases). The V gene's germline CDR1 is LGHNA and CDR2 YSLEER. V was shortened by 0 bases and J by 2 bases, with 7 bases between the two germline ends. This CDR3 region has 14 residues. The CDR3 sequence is CASSQDRQNYGYTF. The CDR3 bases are TGCGCCAGCAGCCAAGATCGACAGAACTATGGCTACACCTTC.

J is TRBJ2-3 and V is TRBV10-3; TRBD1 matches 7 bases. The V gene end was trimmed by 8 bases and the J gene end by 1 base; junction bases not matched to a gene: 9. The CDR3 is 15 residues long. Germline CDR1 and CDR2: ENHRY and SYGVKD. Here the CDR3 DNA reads TGTGCCATCGCAGGCTTAACAGGGGGCACAGATACGCAGTATTTT. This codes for CAIAGLTGGTDTQYF.

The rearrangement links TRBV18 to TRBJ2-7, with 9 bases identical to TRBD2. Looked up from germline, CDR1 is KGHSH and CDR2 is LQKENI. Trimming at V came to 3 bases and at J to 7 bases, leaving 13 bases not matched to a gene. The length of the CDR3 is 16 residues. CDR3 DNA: TGTGCCAGCTCACCCATGCGCGGGAGGGCCGGCGGGGAGCAGTACTTC. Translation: CASSPMRGRAGGEQYF.

CDR3 region: CASSVAPGTWEQYF. CDR3 nucleotide sequence: TGTGCCAGCAGCGTAGCTCCGGGGACCTGGGAGCAGTACTTC. The chain employs TRBV9 and TRBJ2-7; D might be TRBD1 or TRBD2, each matching 5 bases. V was clipped by 0 bases and J by 7 bases, with 14 bases between them. The length of the CDR3 is 14 residues. Germline V gene data show CDR1 as SGDLS and CDR2 as YYNGEE.

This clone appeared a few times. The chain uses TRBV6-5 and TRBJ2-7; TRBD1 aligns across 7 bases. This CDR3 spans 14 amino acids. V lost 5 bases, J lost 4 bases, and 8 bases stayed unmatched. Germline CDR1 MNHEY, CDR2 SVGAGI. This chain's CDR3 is CASSPTGALYEQYF. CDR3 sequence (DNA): TGTGCCAGCAGTCCTACAGGGGCGCTTTACGAGCAGTACTTC.

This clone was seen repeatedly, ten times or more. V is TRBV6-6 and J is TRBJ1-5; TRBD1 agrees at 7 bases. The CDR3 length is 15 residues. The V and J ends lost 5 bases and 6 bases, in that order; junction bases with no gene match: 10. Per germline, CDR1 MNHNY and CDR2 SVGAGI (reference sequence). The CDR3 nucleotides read TGTGCCAGCAGTGATCCCGACAGGGTGGGTCAGCCCCAGCATTTT. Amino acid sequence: CASSDPDRVGQPQHF.

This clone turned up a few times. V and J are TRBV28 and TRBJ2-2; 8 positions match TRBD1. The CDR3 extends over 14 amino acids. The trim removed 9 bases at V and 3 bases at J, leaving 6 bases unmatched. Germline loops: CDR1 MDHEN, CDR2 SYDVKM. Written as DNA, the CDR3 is TGTGCCAGTCTCCAGGGGGCCCACACCGGGGAGCTGTTTTTT. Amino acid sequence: CASLQGAHTGELFF.

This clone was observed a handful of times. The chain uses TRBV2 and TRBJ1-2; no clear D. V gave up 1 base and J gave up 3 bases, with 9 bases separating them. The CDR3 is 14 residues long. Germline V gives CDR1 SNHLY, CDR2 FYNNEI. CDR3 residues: CASSEEGSHYGYTF. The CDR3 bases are TGTGCCAGCAGTGAAGAAGGCAGCCACTATGGCTACACCTTC.

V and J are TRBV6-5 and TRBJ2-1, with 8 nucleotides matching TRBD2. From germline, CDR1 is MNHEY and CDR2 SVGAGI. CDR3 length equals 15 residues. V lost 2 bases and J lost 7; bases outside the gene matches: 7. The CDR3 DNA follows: TGTGCCAGCAGTTACGCCGGGGGGGTTTCGAATGAGCAGTTCTTC. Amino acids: CASSYAGGVSNEQFF.

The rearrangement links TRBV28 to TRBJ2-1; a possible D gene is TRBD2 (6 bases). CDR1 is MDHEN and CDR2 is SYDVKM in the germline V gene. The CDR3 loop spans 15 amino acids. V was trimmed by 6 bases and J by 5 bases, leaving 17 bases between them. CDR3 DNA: TGTGCCAGCAGCGACCGCCGGGGACTTCACAATGAGCAGTTCTTC. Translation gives CASSDRRGLHNEQFF.

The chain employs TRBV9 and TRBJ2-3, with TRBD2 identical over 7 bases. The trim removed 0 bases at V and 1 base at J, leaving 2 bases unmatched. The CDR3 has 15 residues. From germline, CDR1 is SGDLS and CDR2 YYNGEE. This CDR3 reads CASSVAAGGTDTQYF. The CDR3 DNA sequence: TGTGCCAGCAGCGTAGCGGCGGGAGGCACAGATACGCAGTATTTT.

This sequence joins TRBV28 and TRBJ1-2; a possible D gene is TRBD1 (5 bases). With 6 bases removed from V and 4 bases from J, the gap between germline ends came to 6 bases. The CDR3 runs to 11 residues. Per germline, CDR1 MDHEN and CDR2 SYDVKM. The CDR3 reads CASRTVYGYTF. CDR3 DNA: TGTGCCAGCAGGACAGTCTATGGCTACACCTTC.

CDR3: CASGLTPNTGELFF. The CDR3 bases are TGTGCTAGTGGTTTGACACCCAACACCGGGGAGCTGTTTTTT. V is TRBV12-5 and J is TRBJ2-2; D not certain. Germline CDR1 LGHNT, CDR2 FRNRAP. Between the trimmed V and J ends, which lost 2 bases and 2 bases, there was a span of 6 bases. This CDR3 is built from 14 residues.

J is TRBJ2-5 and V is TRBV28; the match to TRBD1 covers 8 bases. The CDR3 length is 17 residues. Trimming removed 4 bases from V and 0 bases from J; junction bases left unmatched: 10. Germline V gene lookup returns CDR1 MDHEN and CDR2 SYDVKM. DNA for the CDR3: TGTGCCAGCAGTTCCTCCCCGGGACAGGCCGACCAAGAGACCCAGTACTTC. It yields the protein CASSSSPGQADQETQYF.

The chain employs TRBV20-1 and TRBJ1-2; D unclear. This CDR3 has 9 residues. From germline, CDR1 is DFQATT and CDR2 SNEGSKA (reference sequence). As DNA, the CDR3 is TGCAGCGGAACCTATGGCTACACCTTC. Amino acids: CSGTYGYTF.

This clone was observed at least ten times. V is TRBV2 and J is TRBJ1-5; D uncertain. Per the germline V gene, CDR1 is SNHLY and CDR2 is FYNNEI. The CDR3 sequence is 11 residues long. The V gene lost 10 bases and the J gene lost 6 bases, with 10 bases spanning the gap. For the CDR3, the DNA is TGTGCCACCGGAGAGGCTCAGCCCCAGCATTTT. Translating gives CATGEAQPQHF.